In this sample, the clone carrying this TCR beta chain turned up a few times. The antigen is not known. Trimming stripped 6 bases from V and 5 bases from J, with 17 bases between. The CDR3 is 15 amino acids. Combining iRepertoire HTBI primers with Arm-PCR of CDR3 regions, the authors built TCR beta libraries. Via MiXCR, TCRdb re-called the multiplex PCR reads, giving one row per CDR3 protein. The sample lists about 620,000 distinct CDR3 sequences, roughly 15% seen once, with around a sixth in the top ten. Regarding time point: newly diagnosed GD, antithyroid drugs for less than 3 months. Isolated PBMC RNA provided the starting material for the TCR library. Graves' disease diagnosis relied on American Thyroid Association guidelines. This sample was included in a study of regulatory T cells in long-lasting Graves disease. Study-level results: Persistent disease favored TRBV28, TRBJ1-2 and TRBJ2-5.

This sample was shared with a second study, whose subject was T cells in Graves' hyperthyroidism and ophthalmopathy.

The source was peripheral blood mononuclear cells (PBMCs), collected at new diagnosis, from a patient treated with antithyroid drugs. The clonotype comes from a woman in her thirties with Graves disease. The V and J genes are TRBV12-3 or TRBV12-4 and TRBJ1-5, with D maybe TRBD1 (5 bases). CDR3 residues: CASRRTGTTDQPQHF. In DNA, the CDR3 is TGTGCCAGCAGGCGTACCGGGACTACGGATCAGCCCCAGCATTTT.